This T cell receptor beta chain was recovered during a study of beta chain features in type 1 diabetes. The whole isolated RNA underwent reverse transcription, so sequencing captured expressed TCRB transcripts. Method: immunoSEQ multiplex PCR; TCRdb's copy keeps in-frame clones and lacks some. The sample has some 410,000 clones; roughly 11% are singletons. Study-wide points: Fewer insertions but more deletions were seen at VDJ junctions in type 1 diabetes patients. A definitive answer on HLA type influencing TCRB rearrangement was not reached here. Naive, central memory and regulatory TCRB repertoires appeared more similar among patients than healthy donors. Amplification by PCR could prefer shorter templates, with the same effect in patients and controls.

Between the trimmed V and J ends, which lost 3 bases and 0 bases, there was a span of 6 bases. CDR1 SEHNR and CDR2 FQNEAQ come from the germline V gene (reference sequence). This CDR3 has 14 amino acids. This clone has at least ten counts. Its antigen is as yet unknown. The sequenced material came from naive CD4+ T cells from blood. The chain is built from TRBV7-9 and TRBJ1-3; D unclear. The clonotype was recovered from a woman between 18 and 30 years old in good health. Written as DNA, the CDR3 is TGTGCCAGCAGCTTCGGATCCTCTGGAAACACCATATATTTT. Protein sequence: CASSFGSSGNTIYF.